These 21 T cell receptor beta chains share one sample of origin, sequenced in a study of T cell clonotyping in hematopoietic cell transplantation. Profiled with immunoSEQ multiplex PCR; TCRdb holds only in-frame clones, not every one. The sample gives roughly 13,000 clones, about three fifths of which show up once; around a tenth is in the top ten. The material sequenced was PBMCs. The receptors originated from a human donor who either received an allogeneic hematopoietic cell transplant for a myeloid malignancy or was a related donor (not recorded which). Some clones in this sample may be carry-over from other donors' samples.

The V call is TRBV27, the J call TRBJ2-5; 14 bases agree with TRBD2. Germline lookup yields CDR1 MNHEY and CDR2 SMNVEV (reference sequence). CDR3 size: 17 residues. V shed 6 bases and J 1 base; nucleotides not matched to a gene: 7. The CDR3: CASSSRGTSGGQETQYF. In DNA, the CDR3 is TGTGCCAGCAGCTCTCGAGGGACTAGCGGGGGCCAAGAGACCCAGTACTTC.

In this sample, this clone turned up once. This sequence joins TRBV6-6 and TRBJ2-7; D is unclear. Germline V CDR1 and CDR2: MNHNY, SVGAGI (reference sequence). The CDR3 is made up of 13 amino acids. Trimming took off 5 bases at V and 2 bases at J, with 10 bases between the two ends. CDR3 in amino acids: CASSRSGTYEQYF. CDR3 sequence (DNA): TGTGCCAGCAGTCGAAGTGGGACCTACGAGCAGTACTTC.

This rearrangement joins TRBV30 to TRBJ1-5, with D possibly TRBD1 on 5 matching bases. V was clipped by 5 bases and J by 5 bases, with 16 bases between them. CDR1 GTSNPN and CDR2 SVGIG come from the germline V gene (reference sequence). The CDR3 extends over 14 amino acids. CDR3 nucleotide sequence: TGTGCCTGGTCCCTAGGGGTGGATGATCAGCCCCAGCATTTT. Its translation is CAWSLGVDDQPQHF.

The J gene is TRBJ2-5, the V gene TRBV30; 11 bases map to TRBD2. This CDR3 spans 15 amino acids. CDR1 GTSNPN and CDR2 SVGIG come from the germline V gene (reference sequence). The junction had 5 bases not matched to a gene; V was cut back by 3 bases and J by 2 bases. The CDR3 sequence: CAWSEGTSGQETQYF. Here the CDR3 DNA reads TGTGCCTGGAGCGAGGGGACTAGCGGACAAGAGACCCAGTACTTC.

This rearrangement joins TRBV19 to TRBJ1-2; D not resolved. Trimming shortened V by 3 bases and J by 3 bases, and 11 bases separated the two germline ends. The CDR3 spans 14 residues. The V gene's germline CDR1 is LNHDA and CDR2 SQIVND (reference sequence). CDR3 DNA: TGTGCCAGTAGTATTGAGTCAGCCTACTATGGCTACACCTTC. Encoded protein: CASSIESAYYGYTF.

This clone appeared a few times. The V call is TRBV9, the J call TRBJ2-5; D gene uncertain. Trimming cost V 0 bases and J 5 bases, with 11 bases left between them. The CDR3 runs to 14 residues. CDR1 and CDR2 from the germline V gene are SGDLS and YYNGEE. In DNA form, the CDR3 reads TGTGCCAGCAGCGTAGGTCTGGGAAAGGAGACCCAGTACTTC. Protein product: CASSVGLGKETQYF.

The V gene is TRBV30, the J gene TRBJ2-7, with D perhaps matching TRBD1 (6 bases). This CDR3 comprises 14 residues. Germline CDR1 GTSNPN, CDR2 SVGIG (reference sequence). V was shortened by 1 base and J by 3 bases, with 13 bases between the two germline ends. The CDR3 sequence is CAWSGGGSGYEQYF. The DNA of the CDR3 is TGTGCCTGGAGTGGAGGGGGTTCGGGCTACGAGCAGTACTTC.

In this sample, this clone turned up a few times. This chain joins TRBV6-1 and TRBJ1-2; maybe TRBD1 (5 bases). Germline V gene lookup returns CDR1 MNHNS and CDR2 SASEGT. V lost 6 bases to trimming and J lost 6 bases, with 11 bases between them. The CDR3 extends over 12 amino acids. CDR3 DNA: TGTGCCAGCAGCTTGGGGGGGGATGGCTACACCTTC. This encodes CASSLGGDGYTF.

The CDR3 bases are TGTGCCAGCAGTCGGGACAGGCATACGCAGTATTTT. Translating it yields CASSRDRHTQYF. The rearrangement joins TRBV7-9 to TRBJ2-3, with TRBD1 matching 8 bases. V was clipped by 6 bases and J by 7 bases; unmatched bases: 3. The CDR3 extends over 12 amino acids. The germline CDR1 and CDR2 sequences are SEHNR and FQNEAQ (reference sequence).

The chain carries TRBV19 and TRBJ1-5; TRBD1 matches 7 bases. Germline V gives CDR1 LNHDA, CDR2 SQIVND (reference sequence). CDR3 length: 13 amino acids. The V segment lost 6 bases and the J segment 7 bases; nucleotides outside the gene matches: 6. CDR3 amino acids: CASRETGYQPQHF. CDR3 coding DNA: TGTGCCAGTAGAGAGACAGGGTACCAGCCCCAGCATTTT.

As regards this clone: Mismatch with germline at one junction end may stem from a read error. The V gene is TRBV14, the J gene TRBJ1-4, with a possible D match to TRBD1 (6 bases). In germline, CDR1 is SGHDN, CDR2 FVKESK. This CDR3 has 19 amino acids. The chain's CDR3 is CASSQARRTAPATNEKLFF. The DNA of the CDR3 is TGTGCCAGCAGCCAGGCCCGTAGGACAGCACCCGCAACTAACGAAAAACTGTTTTTT.

The chain joins TRBV25-1 to TRBJ1-4; TRBD1 aligns across 7 bases. CDR3 length: 17 amino acids. CDR1 and CDR2 (germline): MGHDK, SYGVNS. V lost 1 base and J lost 3; bases outside the gene matches: 8. CDR3 nucleotides: TGTGCCAGCAGTGAATGGCAGGGGGGAGGAGCTAATGAAAAACTGTTTTTT. This sequence encodes CASSEWQGGGANEKLFF.

The J gene is TRBJ1-2, the V gene TRBV9; 9 positions agree with TRBD1. CDR1 SGDLS and CDR2 YYNGEE come from the germline V gene. This CDR3 region has 14 residues. The V and J ends lost 2 bases and 4 bases, in that order; junction bases with no gene match: 3. The CDR3 here is CASSVGQGVYGYTF. CDR3 nucleotides: TGTGCCAGCAGCGTGGGACAGGGCGTCTATGGCTACACCTTC.

The J gene is TRBJ2-3, the V gene TRBV4-1; D tentatively fits TRBD1 or TRBD2 (6 bases each). Germline V gives CDR1 MGHRA, CDR2 YSYEKL. Trimming cost V 2 bases and J 3 bases, with 9 bases left between them. The CDR3 covers 14 residues. For the CDR3, the DNA is TGCGCCAGCAGCCAATGGGGGGCGACAGATACGCAGTATTTT. Protein: CASSQWGATDTQYF.

The CDR3 region has the DNA TGCAGCGTTAAACAGGGCGATCAGCCCCAGCATTTT. Amino acid sequence: CSVKQGDQPQHF. The chain couples TRBV29-1 to TRBJ1-5; TRBD1 might be the D (6 bases). The germline CDR1 and CDR2 sequences are SQVTM and ANQGSEA. The germline V and J ends were trimmed by 5 bases and 5 bases, with 10 bases remaining between them. This CDR3 comprises 12 residues.

This chain uses TRBV30 with TRBJ1-1; D remains unclear. The CDR3 has 10 residues. Germline-derived CDR1 and CDR2 are GTSNPN and SVGIG (reference sequence). V was trimmed by 5 bases and J by 4 bases, leaving 5 bases between them. CDR3 loop: CAWGFTEAFF. In DNA form, the CDR3 reads TGTGCCTGGGGGTTCACTGAAGCTTTCTTT.

V is TRBV5-8 and J is TRBJ2-3, with a possible D match to TRBD2 (6 bases). Germline-derived CDR1 and CDR2 are SGHTS and YDEGEE. Deletions cut 4 bases from V and 3 bases from J, with 18 bases between. CDR3 length: 16 amino acids. The CDR3 loop reads CASSPGGSSWTDTQYF. Written as DNA, the CDR3 is TGTGCCAGCAGCCCCGGAGGGTCTAGCTGGACAGATACGCAGTATTTT. Drawing the rest from reference TRBV5-8 and TRBJ2-3, the complete variable domain is EAGVTQSPTHLIKTRGQQATLRCSPISGHTSVYWYQQALGLGLQFLLWYDEGEERNRGNFPPRFSGRQFPNYSSELNVNALELEDSALYLCASSPGGSSWTDTQYFGPGTRLTVL.

In this sample, this clone turned up a few times. J is TRBJ1-3 and V is TRBV19; D perhaps matches TRBD1 (5 bases). CDR3 length: 13 residues. In germline, CDR1 is LNHDA, CDR2 SQIVND (reference sequence). Trimming took 7 bases from V and 1 from J, leaving 8 bases between them. This chain's CDR3 is CASNGASGNTIYF. The CDR3 region has the DNA TGTGCCAGTAACGGGGCATCTGGAAACACCATATATTTT.

This clone was counted only a few times. The chain uses TRBV30 and TRBJ1-5; D is undetermined. V lost 2 bases and J lost 1, with 6 bases in between. Germline V gene data show CDR1 as GTSNPN and CDR2 as SVGIG (reference sequence). The CDR3 consists of 13 residues. CDR3 sequence (DNA): TGTGCCTGGAGTTTTCAAAGCAATCAGCCCCAGCATTTT. The encoded protein is CAWSFQSNQPQHF.

The J gene is TRBJ1-2, the V gene TRBV7-2; D is unresolved. V lost 5 bases, J lost 2 bases, and 9 bases lay in between. The CDR3 is 13 amino acids. CDR1 is SGHTA, CDR2 FQGNSA, per germline. The CDR3 region has the DNA TGTGCCAGCAGCCCTTACACGAACTATGGCTACACCTTC. This gives the protein CASSPYTNYGYTF.

The J gene is TRBJ2-3, the V gene TRBV29-1; unclear D gene. From germline, CDR1 is SQVTM and CDR2 ANQGSEA. There are 13 residues in the CDR3. V dropped 3 bases and J dropped 4 bases, with 11 bases sitting between them. The CDR3 spells CSVEGQFADTQYF. CDR3 coding DNA: TGCAGCGTTGAGGGCCAGTTTGCAGATACGCAGTATTTT.